This T cell receptor beta chain was sequenced for a study of T cells in Graves' hyperthyroidism and ophthalmopathy. Study-level background: Sampling of peripheral blood happened at initial diagnosis, prior to any treatment. Study-wide results and limits: Median prediction lead before ophthalmopathy onset was about 6.3 months with the model.

This clonotype was observed many times. Its antigen is not identified. The germline V gene has CDR1 SGHAT and CDR2 FQDESV (reference sequence). The ends were cut back, 5 bases at V and 3 bases at J, with 12 bases in the middle. The CDR3 loop spans 14 amino acids. TCR beta CDR3 region amplification was performed from RNA transcripts. Carried out on the TCR CDR3, a first-round RT-PCR used the HTBI primer set. From the multiplex PCR reads, TCRdb called clonotypes with MiXCR, one entry per CDR3 protein. Of a few hundred thousand distinct CDR3 sequences in the sample, 15% to 18% were seen once. The gene calls are TRBV11-1 and TRBJ2-3; tentative D call: TRBD2 (5 bases). This receptor was identified in a woman aged 30 to 39 with Graves' hyperthyroidism. Sample: blood. CDR3 amino acids: CASSPGIQTDTQYF. Written as DNA, the CDR3 is TGTGCCAGCAGCCCCGGGATCCAAACAGATACGCAGTATTTT.